The sample holds a few counts of the clone carrying this T cell receptor beta chain. This specimen belongs to a study of blood T cells in healthy people across ages. The authors ran a second PCR of 7 to 11 cycles using a sample-barcoded 5' primer and a J-beta primer mix. MiXCR, applied by TCRdb to the 5' RACE reads, yields one record per CDR3 protein. The sample lists 1,800,000 or so distinct CDR3 sequences; about two fifths were seen once. V dropped 1 base and J dropped 1 base, with 16 bases sitting between them. The V gene's germline CDR1 is SQVTM and CDR2 ANQGSEA. The CDR3 is 16 amino acids. This sequence was found in a human donor in good health. Sequenced: blood. The rearrangement links TRBV29-1 to TRBJ1-1; D is perhaps TRBD1 (5 bases). This chain's CDR3 is CSVEVGTLRGNTEAFF. As DNA, the CDR3 is TGCAGCGTTGAAGTGGGGACCCTGAGGGGGAACACTGAAGCTTTCTTT. The entire variable domain, with the rest obtained from reference TRBV29-1 and TRBJ1-1, is as follows: SAVISQKPSRDICQRGTSLTIQCQVDSQVTMMFWYRQQPGQSLTLIATANQGSEATYESGFVIDKFPISRPNLTFSTLTVSNMSPEDSSIYLCSVEVGTLRGNTEAFFGQGTRLTVV.